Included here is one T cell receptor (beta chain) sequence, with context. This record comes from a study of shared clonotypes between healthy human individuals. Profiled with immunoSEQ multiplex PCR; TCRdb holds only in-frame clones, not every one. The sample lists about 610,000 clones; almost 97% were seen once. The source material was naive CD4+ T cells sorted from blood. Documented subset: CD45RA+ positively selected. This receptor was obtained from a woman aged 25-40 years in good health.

For the CDR3, the DNA is TGTGCCTGGAGTGGGGGAAGCACAGATACGCAGTATTTT. This sequence encodes CAWSGGSTDTQYF. This sequence joins TRBV30 and TRBJ2-3, with D unclear. Germline assignment: CDR1 GTSNPN and CDR2 SVGIG (reference sequence). Trimming cost V 1 base and J 0 bases, with 5 bases left between them. The CDR3 extends over 13 amino acids.